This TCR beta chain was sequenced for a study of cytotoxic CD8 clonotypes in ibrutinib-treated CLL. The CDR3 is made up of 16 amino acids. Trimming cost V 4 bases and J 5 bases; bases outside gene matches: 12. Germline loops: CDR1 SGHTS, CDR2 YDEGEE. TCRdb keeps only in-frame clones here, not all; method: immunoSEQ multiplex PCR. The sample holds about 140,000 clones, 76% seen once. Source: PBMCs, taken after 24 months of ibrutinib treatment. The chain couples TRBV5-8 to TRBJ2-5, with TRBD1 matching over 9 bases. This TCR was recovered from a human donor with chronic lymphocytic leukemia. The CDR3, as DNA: TGTGCCAGCAGCCCGGGCCACACAGGGGGCGGGGAGACCCAGTACTTC. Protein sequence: CASSPGHTGGGETQYF.